This TCR beta chain is drawn from a study of breast tumors, draining lymph nodes, adjacent tissues. Whole-study findings and limits: The data were judged consistent with most tumor T cells coming from lymph node and expanding in tumor.

TCRdb re-derived calls from the multiplex PCR reads in MiXCR, one entry per CDR3 protein. This sample has 200,000 to 250,000 distinct CDR3 sequences, with about 34% found just once. There are a few counts of this clonotype. What it recognizes is unknown. Samples came from axillary lymph nodes draining the breast cancer. In germline, CDR1 is DFQATT, CDR2 SNEGSKA (reference sequence). V trimming: 5 bases; J trimming: 5 bases; junction bases outside the gene matches: 8. This CDR3 is 13 amino acids long. The receptor comes from a female donor with breast cancer. Some clones in this sample may be carry-over from other donors' samples. The sequenced sample was axillary lymph node tissue. The chain has TRBV20-1 and TRBJ1-1; 7 nucleotides match TRBD1. The CDR3 reads CSAGRQGWTEAFF. CDR3 coding DNA: TGCAGTGCTGGCAGACAGGGATGGACTGAAGCTTTCTTT.